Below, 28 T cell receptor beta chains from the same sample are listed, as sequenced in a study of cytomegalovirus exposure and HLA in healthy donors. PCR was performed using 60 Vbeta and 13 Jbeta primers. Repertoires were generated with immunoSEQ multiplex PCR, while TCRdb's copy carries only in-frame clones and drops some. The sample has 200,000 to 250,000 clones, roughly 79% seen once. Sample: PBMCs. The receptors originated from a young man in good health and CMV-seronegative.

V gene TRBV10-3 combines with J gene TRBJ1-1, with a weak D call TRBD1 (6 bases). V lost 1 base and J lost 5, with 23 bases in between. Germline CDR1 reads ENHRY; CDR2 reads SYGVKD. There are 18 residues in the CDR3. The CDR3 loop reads CAISEFLSHVQGTTEAFF. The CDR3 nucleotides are TGTGCCATCAGTGAGTTCCTATCACATGTCCAGGGGACGACTGAAGCTTTCTTT.

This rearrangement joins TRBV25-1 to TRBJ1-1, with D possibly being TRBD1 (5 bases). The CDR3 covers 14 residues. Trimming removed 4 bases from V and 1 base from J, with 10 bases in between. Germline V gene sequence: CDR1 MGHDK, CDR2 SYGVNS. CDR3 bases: TGTGCCAGCAGTGGACAGCCAGCGAACACTGAAGCTTTCTTT. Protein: CASSGQPANTEAFF.

The CDR3 DNA sequence: TGTGCCTGGAGTGTACGGTGGTCCCCTCGGGGGGCTCAAGAGACCCAGTACTTC. Protein sequence: CAWSVRWSPRGAQETQYF. J is TRBJ2-5 and V is TRBV30; D is perhaps TRBD2 (7 bases). The germline V gene encodes CDR1 GTSNPN and CDR2 SVGIG (reference sequence). This CDR3 is built from 18 residues. V shed 0 bases and J shed 2 bases, with 22 bases lying between them.

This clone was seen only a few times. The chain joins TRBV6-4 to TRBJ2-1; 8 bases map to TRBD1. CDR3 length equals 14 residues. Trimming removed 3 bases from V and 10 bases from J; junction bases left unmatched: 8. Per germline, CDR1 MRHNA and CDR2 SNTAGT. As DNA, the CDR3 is TGTGCCAGCAGTGATTGGTCCAGGGGGCGAGAGCAGTTCTTC. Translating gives CASSDWSRGREQFF.

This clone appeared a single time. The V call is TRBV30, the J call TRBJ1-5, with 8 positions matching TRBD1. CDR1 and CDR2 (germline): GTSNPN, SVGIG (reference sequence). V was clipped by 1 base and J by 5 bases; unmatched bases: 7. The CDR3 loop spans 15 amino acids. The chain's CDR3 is CAWSEGRGQDQPQHF. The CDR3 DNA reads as TGTGCCTGGAGTGAGGGCAGGGGGCAGGATCAGCCCCAGCATTTT.

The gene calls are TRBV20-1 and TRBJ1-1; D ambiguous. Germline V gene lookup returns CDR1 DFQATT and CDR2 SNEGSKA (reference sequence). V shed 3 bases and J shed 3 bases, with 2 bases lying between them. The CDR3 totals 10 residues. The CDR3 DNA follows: TGCAGTGCTAGCTACACTGAAGCTTTCTTT. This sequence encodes CSASYTEAFF.

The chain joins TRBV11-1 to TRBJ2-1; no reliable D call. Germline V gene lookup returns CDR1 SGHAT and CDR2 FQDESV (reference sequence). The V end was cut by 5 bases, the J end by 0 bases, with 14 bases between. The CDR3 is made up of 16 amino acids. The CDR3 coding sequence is TGTGCCAGCAGCCCCCGCGAGGCTAGCTCCTACAATGAGCAGTTCTTC. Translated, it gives CASSPREASSYNEQFF.

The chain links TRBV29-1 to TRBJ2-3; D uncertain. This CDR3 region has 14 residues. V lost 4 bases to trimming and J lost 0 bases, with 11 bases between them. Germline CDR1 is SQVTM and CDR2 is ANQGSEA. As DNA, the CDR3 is TGCAGCGTTGGGCAAGTAATCAGCACAGATACGCAGTATTTT. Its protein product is CSVGQVISTDTQYF.

CDR3 amino acids: CASSLDRGDYNEQFF. For the CDR3, the DNA is TGCGCCAGCAGCTTGGACAGGGGGGACTACAATGAGCAGTTCTTC. This chain connects TRBV5-1 to TRBJ2-1, with 8 bases matching TRBD1. The ends lost 0 bases at V and 3 bases at J; junction bases unmatched: 2. Germline CDR1 SGHRS, CDR2 YFSETQ. CDR3 size: 15 residues.

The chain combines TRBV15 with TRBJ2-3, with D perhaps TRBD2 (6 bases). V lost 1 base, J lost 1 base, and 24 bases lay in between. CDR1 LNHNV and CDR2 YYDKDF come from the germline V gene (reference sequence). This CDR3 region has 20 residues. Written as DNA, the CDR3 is TGTGCCACCAGCAGAGGGGTAGGCCCTCCGGCGGGATCTCGCACAGATACGCAGTATTTT. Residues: CATSRGVGPPAGSRTDTQYF.

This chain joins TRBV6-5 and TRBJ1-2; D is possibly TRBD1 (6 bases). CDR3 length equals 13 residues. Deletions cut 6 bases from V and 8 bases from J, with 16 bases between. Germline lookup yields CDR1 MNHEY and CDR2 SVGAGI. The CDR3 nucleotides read TGTGCCAGCAGGGACAGTTCCTGGCGCGGCTACACCTTC. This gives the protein CASRDSSWRGYTF.

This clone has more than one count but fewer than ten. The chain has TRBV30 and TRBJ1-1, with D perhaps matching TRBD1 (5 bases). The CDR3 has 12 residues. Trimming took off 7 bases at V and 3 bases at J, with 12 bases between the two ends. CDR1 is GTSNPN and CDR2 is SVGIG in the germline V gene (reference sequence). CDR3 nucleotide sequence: TGTGCCTCCGTCTCAGGGTACACTGAAGCTTTCTTT. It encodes CASVSGYTEAFF. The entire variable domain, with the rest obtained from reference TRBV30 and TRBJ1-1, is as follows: SQTIHQWPATLVQPVGSPLSLECTVEGTSNPNLYWYRQAAGRGLQLLFYSVGIGQISSEVPQNLSASRPQDRQFILSSKKLLLSDSGFYLCASVSGYTEAFFGQGTRLTVV.

The CDR3 here is CASGWAYINEQFF. CDR3 DNA: TGTGCCAGCGGCTGGGCGTACATCAATGAGCAGTTCTTC. The chain joins TRBV5-4 to TRBJ2-1, with D unresolved. The length of the CDR3 is 13 residues. Germline CDR1 is SGHNT and CDR2 is YYREEE (reference sequence). Trimming stripped 7 bases from V and 6 bases from J, with 14 bases between.

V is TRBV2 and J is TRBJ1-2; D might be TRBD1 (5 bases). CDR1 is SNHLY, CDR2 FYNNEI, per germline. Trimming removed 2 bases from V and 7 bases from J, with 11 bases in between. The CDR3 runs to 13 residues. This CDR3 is CASSELGQGGYTF. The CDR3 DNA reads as TGTGCCAGCAGTGAACTGGGCCAGGGTGGCTACACCTTC.

The CDR3 spells CASGRTSRETQYF. The CDR3 DNA reads TGTGCTAGTGGACGAACTAGCAGAGAGACCCAGTACTTC. The rearrangement uses TRBV12-5 and TRBJ2-5; weak D call: TRBD2 (6 bases). This CDR3 region has 13 residues. Germline V lookup: CDR1 LGHNT, CDR2 FRNRAP. The germline V and J ends were trimmed by 6 bases and 4 bases, with 12 bases remaining between them.

CDR3 residues: CASSLGQGTTDTQYF. In nucleotides, the CDR3 is TGTGCCAGCAGCTTGGGACAGGGTACTACAGATACGCAGTATTTT. The chain recombines TRBV5-4 with TRBJ2-3; 7 positions match TRBD1. CDR3 length equals 15 residues. V was pared by 0 bases and J by 3 bases, with 4 bases of the junction left unmatched. Germline-derived CDR1 and CDR2 are SGHNT and YYREEE (reference sequence). Supplemented by reference TRBV5-4 and TRBJ2-3, the full variable domain reads ETGVTQSPTHLIKTRGQQVTLRCSSQSGHNTVSWYQQALGQGPQFIFQYYREEENGRGNFPPRFSGLQFPNYSSELNVNALELDDSALYLCASSLGQGTTDTQYFGPGTRLTVL.

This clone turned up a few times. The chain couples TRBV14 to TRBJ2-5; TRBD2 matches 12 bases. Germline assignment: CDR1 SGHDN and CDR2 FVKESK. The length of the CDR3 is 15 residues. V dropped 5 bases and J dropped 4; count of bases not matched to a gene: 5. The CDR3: CASSAGLAGLETQYF. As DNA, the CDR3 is TGTGCCAGCAGCGCCGGACTAGCGGGATTAGAGACCCAGTACTTC. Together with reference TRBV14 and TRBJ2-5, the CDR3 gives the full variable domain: EAGVTQFPSHSVIEKGQTVTLRCDPISGHDNLYWYRRVMGKEIKFLLHFVKESKQDESGMPNNRFLAERTGGTYSTLKVQPAELEDSGVYFCASSAGLAGLETQYFGPGTRLLVL.

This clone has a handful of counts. DNA for the CDR3: TGTGCCAGCAGTCGCATCCGGGACAGCTACGAGCAGTACTTC. Its protein product is CASSRIRDSYEQYF. The chain joins TRBV27 to TRBJ2-7; TRBD1 aligns across 7 bases. The CDR3 contains 14 residues. Germline CDR1 is MNHEY and CDR2 is SMNVEV (reference sequence). V lost 5 bases and J lost 3; bases outside the gene matches: 7.

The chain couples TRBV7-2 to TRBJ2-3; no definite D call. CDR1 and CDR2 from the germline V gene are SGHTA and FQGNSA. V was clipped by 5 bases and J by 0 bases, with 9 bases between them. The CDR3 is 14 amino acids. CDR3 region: CASSLLRSTDTQYF. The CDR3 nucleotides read TGTGCCAGCAGCCTTCTTAGAAGCACAGATACGCAGTATTTT. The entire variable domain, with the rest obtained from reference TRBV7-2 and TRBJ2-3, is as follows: GAGVSQSPSNKVTEKGKDVELRCDPISGHTALYWYRQSLGQGLEFLIYFQGNSAPDKSGLPSDRFSAERTGGSVSTLTIQRTQQEDSAVYLCASSLLRSTDTQYFGPGTRLTVL.

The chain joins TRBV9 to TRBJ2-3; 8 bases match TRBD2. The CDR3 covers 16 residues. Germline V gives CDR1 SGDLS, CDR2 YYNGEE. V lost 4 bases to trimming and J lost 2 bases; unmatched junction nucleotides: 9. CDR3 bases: TGTGCCAGCAGCCCGGGGGGGGAGATATTCACAGATACGCAGTATTTT. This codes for CASSPGGEIFTDTQYF. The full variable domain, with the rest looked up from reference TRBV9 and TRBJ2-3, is DSGVTQTPKHLITATGQRVTLRCSPRSGDLSVYWYQQSLDQGLQFLIQYYNGEERAKGNILERFSAQQFPDLHSELNLSSLELGDSALYFCASSPGGEIFTDTQYFGPGTRLTVL.

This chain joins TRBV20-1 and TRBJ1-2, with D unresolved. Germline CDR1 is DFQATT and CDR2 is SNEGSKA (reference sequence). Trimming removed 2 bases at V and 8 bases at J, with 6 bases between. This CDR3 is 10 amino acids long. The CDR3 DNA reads TGCAGTGCTAGAAAGGAGGGCTACACCTTC. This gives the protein CSARKEGYTF.

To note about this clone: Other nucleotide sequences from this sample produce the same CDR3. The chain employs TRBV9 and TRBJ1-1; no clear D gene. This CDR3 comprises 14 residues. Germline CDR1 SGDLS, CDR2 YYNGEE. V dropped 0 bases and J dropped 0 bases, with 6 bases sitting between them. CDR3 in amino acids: CASSVGQMNTEAFF. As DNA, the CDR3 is TGTGCCAGCAGCGTAGGACAAATGAACACTGAAGCTTTCTTT. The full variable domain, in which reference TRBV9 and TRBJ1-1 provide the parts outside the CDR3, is DSGVTQTPKHLITATGQRVTLRCSPRSGDLSVYWYQQSLDQGLQFLIQYYNGEERAKGNILERFSAQQFPDLHSELNLSSLELGDSALYFCASSVGQMNTEAFFGQGTRLTVV.

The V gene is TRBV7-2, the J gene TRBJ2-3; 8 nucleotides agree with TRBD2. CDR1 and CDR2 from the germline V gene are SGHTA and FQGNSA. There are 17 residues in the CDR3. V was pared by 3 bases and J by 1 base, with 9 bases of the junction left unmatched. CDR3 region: CASSFGGRGAGTDTQYF. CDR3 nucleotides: TGTGCCAGCAGCTTTGGAGGGCGGGGGGCCGGCACAGATACGCAGTATTTT.

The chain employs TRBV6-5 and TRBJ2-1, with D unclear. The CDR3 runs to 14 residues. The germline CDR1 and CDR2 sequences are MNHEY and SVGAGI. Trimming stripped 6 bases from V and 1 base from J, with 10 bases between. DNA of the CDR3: TGTGCCAGCAGCCCCGTTGCGTCCTACAATGAGCAGTTCTTC. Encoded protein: CASSPVASYNEQFF.

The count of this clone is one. The CDR3 protein is CATSRHYRLAGYQETQYF. CDR3 nucleotides: TGTGCCACCAGCAGACACTACAGACTAGCGGGTTATCAAGAGACCCAGTACTTC. The chain has TRBV15 and TRBJ2-5; 10 bases agree with TRBD2. The ends lost 2 bases at V and 2 bases at J; junction bases unmatched: 11. The CDR3 has 18 residues. Germline CDR1 and CDR2: LNHNV and YYDKDF (reference sequence).

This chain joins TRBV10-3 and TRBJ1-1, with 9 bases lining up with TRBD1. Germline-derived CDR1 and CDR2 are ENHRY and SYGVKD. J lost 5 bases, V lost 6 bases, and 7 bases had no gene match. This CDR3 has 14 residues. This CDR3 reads CAIRPGQGLTEAFF. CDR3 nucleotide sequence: TGTGCCATCAGGCCGGGACAGGGATTGACTGAAGCTTTCTTT.

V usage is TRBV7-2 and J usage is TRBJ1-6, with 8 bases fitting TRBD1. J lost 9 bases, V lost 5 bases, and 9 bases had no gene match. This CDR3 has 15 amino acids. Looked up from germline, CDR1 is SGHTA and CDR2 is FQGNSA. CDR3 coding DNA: TGTGCCAGCAGCACCCTCCAGGGGGCTAGTTCACCCCTCCACTTT. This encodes CASSTLQGASSPLHF.

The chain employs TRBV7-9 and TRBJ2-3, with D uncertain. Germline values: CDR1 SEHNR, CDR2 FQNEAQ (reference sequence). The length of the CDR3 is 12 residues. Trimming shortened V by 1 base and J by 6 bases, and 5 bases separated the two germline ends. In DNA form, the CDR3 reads TGTGCCAGCAGCTTAGGAACTGATACGCAGTATTTT. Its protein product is CASSLGTDTQYF.